The clone carrying this T cell receptor (beta chain) was recorded many times. Its antigen is as yet unknown. Conversion of TCR transcripts into cDNA relied on 5'RACE template switching, which added a universal primer site and UMIs. TCRdb independently ran MiXCR on the 5' RACE reads; one entry per CDR3 protein. Of around 46,000 distinct CDR3 sequences in the sample, 6% to 8% were seen once. The sample originates from a study of T cells after yellow fever vaccination. Across the study: SMART-Seq v4 Ultra Low Input handled preparation of low-cell-number fractions.

The length of the CDR3 is 15 residues. V gave up 3 bases and J gave up 2 bases, with 11 bases separating them. Overall study findings and caveats: The study found a weaker secondary response that peaked faster, day 5 versus 15. Booster sampling recovered most clones from primary vaccination (96% CD4, just over 85% CD8).

The source material was CD8+ T cells sorted from PBMCs, sampled around 16 days after the first yellow fever vaccination. The chain links TRBV12-3 or TRBV12-4 to TRBJ1-3, with D possibly TRBD1 on 5 matching bases. The source is a man between 18 and 29 years old who received the YFV17D yellow fever vaccine. The CDR3 reads CASSLGGETGNTIYF. CDR3 coding DNA: TGTGCCAGCAGTTTGGGGGGGGAGACTGGAAACACCATATATTTT.